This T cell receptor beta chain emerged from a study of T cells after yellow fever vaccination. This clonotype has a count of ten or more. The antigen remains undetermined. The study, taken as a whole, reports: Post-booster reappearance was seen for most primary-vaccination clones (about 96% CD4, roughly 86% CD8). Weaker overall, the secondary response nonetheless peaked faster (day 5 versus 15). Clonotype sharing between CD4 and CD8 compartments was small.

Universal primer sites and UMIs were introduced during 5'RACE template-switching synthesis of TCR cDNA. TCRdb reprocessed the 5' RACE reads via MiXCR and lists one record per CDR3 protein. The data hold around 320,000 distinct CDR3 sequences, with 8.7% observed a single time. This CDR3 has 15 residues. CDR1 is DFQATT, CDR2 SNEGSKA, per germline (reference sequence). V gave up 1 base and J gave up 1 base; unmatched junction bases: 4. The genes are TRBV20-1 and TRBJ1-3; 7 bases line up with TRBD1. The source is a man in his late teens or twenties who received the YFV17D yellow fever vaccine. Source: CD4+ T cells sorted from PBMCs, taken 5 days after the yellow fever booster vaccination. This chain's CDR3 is CSARAPGQSGNTIYF. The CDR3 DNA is TGCAGTGCTAGAGCCCCGGGACAGTCTGGAAACACCATATATTTT.